The 29 T cell receptor beta chains presented below share a single source sample, sequenced in a study of radiation and T cells in renal cell carcinoma. The time point: blood 2 weeks post-SBRT. As for treatment: 15 Gy SBRT to primary tumor, nephrectomy 4 weeks later. Assay: immunoSEQ multiplex PCR; the TCRdb copy retains only in-frame clones and omits some. The table includes around 70,000 clones, roughly 80% detected once. This specimen was blood, taken from a patient whose treatment included radiotherapy and nephrectomy. The receptors shown here come from a man aged 60 to 75 with renal cell carcinoma.

V is TRBV6-5 and J is TRBJ1-2, with 10 bases lining up with TRBD1. Germline loops: CDR1 MNHEY, CDR2 SVGAGI. The CDR3 spans 13 residues. Trimming cost V 6 bases and J 6 bases; bases outside gene matches: 4. CDR3 loop: CASSDRGRNGYTF. CDR3 sequence (DNA): TGTGCCAGCAGCGACAGGGGGCGTAATGGCTACACCTTC.

This clone appeared once. The V gene is TRBV19, the J gene TRBJ1-1; D uncertain. V was trimmed by 3 bases and J by 6 bases, leaving 8 bases between them. Germline values: CDR1 LNHDA, CDR2 SQIVND (reference sequence). This CDR3 has 12 residues. Here the CDR3 reads CASSIPGPEAFF. For the CDR3, the DNA is TGTGCCAGTAGTATCCCCGGCCCTGAAGCTTTCTTT.

The rearrangement links TRBV5-1 to TRBJ1-1; D remains ambiguous. CDR3 length: 14 amino acids. V gave up 0 bases and J gave up 1 base, with 7 bases separating them. The germline V gene has CDR1 SGHRS and CDR2 YFSETQ. The CDR3 here is CASSLVQENTEAFF. The DNA for the CDR3 is TGCGCCAGCAGCTTGGTCCAGGAGAACACTGAAGCTTTCTTT.

This chain uses TRBV7-9 with TRBJ1-4; D uncertain. Germline CDR1 is SEHNR and CDR2 is FQNEAQ (reference sequence). The CDR3 covers 15 residues. The V and J ends lost 3 bases and 4 bases respectively, with 12 bases between them. Here the CDR3 reads CASSLPRSLNEKLFF. In DNA, the CDR3 is TGTGCCAGCAGCTTGCCGCGGAGCCTTAATGAAAAACTGTTTTTT.

This chain uses TRBV7-2 with TRBJ2-7; D might be TRBD1 or TRBD2, each matching 7 bases. V was shortened by 6 bases and J by 4 bases, with 19 bases between the two germline ends. This CDR3 is 15 amino acids long. Germline V gives CDR1 SGHTA, CDR2 FQGNSA. The DNA for the CDR3 is TGTGCCAGCAGTTTGACAGGGAGGGGAGGGTACGAGCAGTACTTC. Protein: CASSLTGRGGYEQYF.

This clone was counted only a few times. V and J are TRBV4-2 and TRBJ2-3, with TRBD2 identical over 13 bases. Germline V gene sequence: CDR1 LGHNA, CDR2 YNFKEQ. The junction had 1 base not matched to a gene; V was cut back by 0 bases and J by 4 bases. The CDR3 has 16 residues. For the CDR3, the DNA is TGTGCCAGCAGCCAAGATGGACTAGCGGGAGCAGATACGCAGTATTTT. Encoded protein: CASSQDGLAGADTQYF.

This clone occurred once. The rearrangement joins TRBV2 to TRBJ1-1; D gene unclear. The CDR3 loop spans 15 amino acids. V was cut by 2 bases and J by 6 bases, with 16 bases left in between. Germline CDR1 and CDR2: SNHLY and FYNNEI. The CDR3: CASSESERERAEAFF. DNA for the CDR3: TGTGCCAGCAGTGAAAGCGAGCGGGAGCGGGCTGAAGCTTTCTTT.

This clone was counted between two and nine times. This rearrangement joins TRBV7-2 to TRBJ2-5; D unresolved. Germline loops: CDR1 SGHTA, CDR2 FQGNSA. V lost 2 bases and J 2 bases, leaving 15 bases between the germline ends. The CDR3 totals 16 residues. CDR3 sequence: CASSLKRYLGQETQYF. In nucleotides, the CDR3 is TGTGCCAGCAGCTTAAAACGCTACCTAGGGCAAGAGACCCAGTACTTC.

This clone turned up a few times. The V gene is TRBV27, the J gene TRBJ1-1, with D perhaps TRBD1 (5 bases). The CDR3 covers 12 residues. CDR1 MNHEY and CDR2 SMNVEV come from the germline V gene (reference sequence). V lost 7 bases, J lost 5 bases, and 11 bases lay in between. The CDR3 is CASMRGPTEAFF. The CDR3 nucleotides are TGTGCCAGCATGAGGGGTCCAACTGAAGCTTTCTTT.

V and J are TRBV9 and TRBJ2-7; 7 bases line up with TRBD2. The CDR3 loop spans 15 amino acids. Per germline, CDR1 SGDLS and CDR2 YYNGEE. V was pared by 0 bases and J by 5 bases, with 8 bases of the junction left unmatched. The CDR3 DNA reads TGTGCCAGCAGCGTAGCACCCGTGGCGGGAGACGAGCAGTACTTC. Protein sequence: CASSVAPVAGDEQYF.

This clone was counted between two and nine times. The CDR3, as DNA: TGCGCCAGCAGTACATCGACAGGGGACAGGAGGAGGACTGAAGCTTTCTTT. Residues: CASSTSTGDRRRTEAFF. The rearrangement joins TRBV10-2 to TRBJ1-1; 8 nucleotides line up with TRBD1. This CDR3 contains 17 residues. Trimming took 5 bases from V and 5 from J; bases not matched to a gene: 16. CDR1 is WSHSY, CDR2 SAAADI, per germline.

The rearrangement uses TRBV29-1 and TRBJ2-3; possibly TRBD2 for D (6 bases). The CDR3 is made up of 14 amino acids. Germline CDR1 SQVTM, CDR2 ANQGSEA. V dropped 7 bases and J dropped 4 bases, with 18 bases sitting between them. CDR3 amino acids: CSAMGGKGADTQYF. The CDR3 DNA follows: TGCAGCGCAATGGGCGGGAAAGGGGCAGATACGCAGTATTTT.

The chain couples TRBV19 to TRBJ1-1; TRBD1 might be the D (5 bases). V lost 2 bases to trimming and J lost 2 bases, with 12 bases between them. The CDR3 is 15 amino acids. The germline gives CDR1 LNHDA, CDR2 SQIVND (reference sequence). CDR3 in DNA: TGTGCCAGTAGTATATTTGGGGGAATTAACACTGAAGCTTTCTTT. It encodes CASSIFGGINTEAFF. The variable domain in full, with the rest retrieved from reference TRBV19 and TRBJ1-1, is DGGITQSPKYLFRKEGQNVTLSCEQNLNHDAMYWYRQDPGQGLRLIYYSQIVNDFQKGDIAEGYSVSREKKESFPLTVTSAQKNPTAFYLCASSIFGGINTEAFFGQGTRLTVV.

Here the CDR3 DNA reads TGCAGCGGCTTGGTAGGGGATTATGGCTACACCTTC. It yields the protein CSGLVGDYGYTF. This sequence joins TRBV29-1 and TRBJ1-2; TRBD1 is a possible D gene (5 bases). In germline, CDR1 is SQVTM, CDR2 ANQGSEA. With 7 bases removed from V and 5 bases from J, the gap between germline ends came to 14 bases. The CDR3 has 12 residues.

This clone was counted a single time. The chain has TRBV7-9 and TRBJ2-7; tentative D call: TRBD2 (6 bases). The CDR3 covers 15 residues. The germline V gene encodes CDR1 SEHNR and CDR2 FQNEAQ (reference sequence). The V gene lost 5 bases and the J gene lost 5 bases, with 19 bases spanning the gap. The CDR3 here is CASSPHRESKNEQYF. For the CDR3, the DNA is TGTGCCAGCAGCCCCCACCGGGAGTCGAAAAACGAGCAGTACTTC.

The chain uses TRBV2 and TRBJ2-7, with 16 nucleotides matching TRBD2. The CDR3 is 18 amino acids. Germline V gives CDR1 SNHLY, CDR2 FYNNEI. V shed 3 bases, J shed 0 bases, and the junction held 5 bases outside the gene matches. This chain's CDR3 is CASSDLGLAGGFSYEQYF. The DNA of the CDR3 is TGTGCCAGCAGTGACCTGGGACTAGCGGGAGGGTTCTCCTACGAGCAGTACTTC. Filled out from reference TRBV2 and TRBJ2-7, the complete variable domain reads EPEVTQTPSHQVTQMGQEVILRCVPISNHLYFYWYRQILGQKVEFLVSFYNNEISEKSEIFDDQFSVERPDGSNFTLKIRSTKLEDSAMYFCASSDLGLAGGFSYEQYFGPGTRLTVT.

This clone was observed once. V and J are TRBV4-3 and TRBJ2-1; D not certain. The CDR3 has 13 residues. Trimming pared 0 bases from V and 10 bases from J, leaving 10 bases between. Germline CDR1 reads LGHNA; CDR2 reads YSLEER. CDR3 DNA: TGCGCCAGCAGCCAAGATCGACTGCAGGAGCAGTTCTTC. Protein sequence: CASSQDRLQEQFF.

This CDR3 reads CASSQEKDRAGGVGGNEQFF. The CDR3 DNA is TGCGCCAGCAGCCAAGAAAAAGATAGAGCGGGAGGAGTCGGCGGCAATGAGCAGTTCTTC. The chain recombines TRBV4-1 with TRBJ2-1, with 9 bases matching TRBD2. CDR3 length equals 20 residues. Trimming cost V 0 bases and J 6 bases; bases outside gene matches: 18. CDR1 and CDR2 (germline): MGHRA, YSYEKL.

The V and J genes are TRBV6-5 and TRBJ2-2; D ambiguous. The CDR3 is 14 residues long. The V gene's germline CDR1 is MNHEY and CDR2 SVGAGI. Trimming removed 2 bases at V and 1 base at J, with 5 bases between. The CDR3 DNA follows: TGTGCCAGCAGTTACGGGGAGAACACCGGGGAGCTGTTTTTT. It translates to CASSYGENTGELFF.

V and J are TRBV27 and TRBJ1-5; D is undetermined. Germline-derived CDR1 and CDR2 are MNHEY and SMNVEV (reference sequence). V lost 6 bases, J lost 2 bases, and 8 bases lay in between. The CDR3 extends over 13 amino acids. The CDR3 sequence is CASSRWGNQPQHF. CDR3 DNA: TGTGCCAGCAGCCGTTGGGGCAATCAGCCCCAGCATTTT.

The genes are TRBV28 and TRBJ2-3; D unresolved. Looked up from germline, CDR1 is MDHEN and CDR2 is SYDVKM. This CDR3 contains 15 residues. V was cut by 2 bases and J by 2 bases, with 11 bases left in between. The CDR3 sequence: CASSLIRKITDTQYF. The CDR3 nucleotides read TGTGCCAGCAGTTTAATACGGAAAATCACAGATACGCAGTATTTT.

This chain uses TRBV7-8 with TRBJ2-7; D unclear. CDR1 is SGHVS, CDR2 FQNEAQ, per germline. The V end was cut by 4 bases, the J end by 2 bases, with 18 bases between. This CDR3 contains 16 residues. This CDR3 is CASSSPAGNQAYEQYF. The CDR3 nucleotides are TGTGCCAGCAGCTCCCCGGCCGGCAATCAGGCCTACGAGCAGTACTTC.

This chain joins TRBV28 and TRBJ2-7; D could derive from TRBD1 or TRBD2 (5 bases each). Trimming removed 4 bases from V and 3 bases from J, with 19 bases in between. The CDR3 is 16 residues long. The germline V gene has CDR1 MDHEN and CDR2 SYDVKM. The CDR3 protein is CASSSRDLSPYYEQYF. CDR3 nucleotide sequence: TGTGCCAGCAGTTCCAGGGACCTTTCCCCCTACTACGAGCAGTACTTC.

This chain connects TRBV6-5 to TRBJ2-7; TRBD1 is a possible D gene (6 bases). CDR1 is MNHEY, CDR2 SVGAGI, per germline. The V end was cut by 6 bases, the J end by 2 bases, with 8 bases between. The CDR3 spans 12 residues. CDR3 residues: CASSRGPYEQYF. DNA of the CDR3: TGTGCCAGCAGCAGGGGCCCCTACGAGCAGTACTTC.

The rearrangement joins TRBV5-4 to TRBJ2-5; D unresolved. Trimming removed 6 bases at V and 4 bases at J, with 13 bases between. Looked up from germline, CDR1 is SGHNT and CDR2 is YYREEE (reference sequence). The CDR3 loop spans 13 amino acids. This CDR3 is CASKGQPGETQYF. The DNA of the CDR3 is TGTGCCAGCAAAGGGCAGCCAGGAGAGACCCAGTACTTC.

This chain links TRBV5-4 with TRBJ2-7; D is perhaps TRBD1 or TRBD2 (5 bases each). Germline CDR1 and CDR2: SGHNT and YYREEE (reference sequence). The CDR3 spans 15 residues. With 4 bases removed from V and 1 base from J, the gap between germline ends came to 15 bases. CDR3 DNA: TGTGCCAGCAGCCAAGGGACCGATTTTTCCTACGAGCAGTACTTC. Translating gives CASSQGTDFSYEQYF.

The J gene is TRBJ2-2, the V gene TRBV21-1; the D call of TRBD2 is as the table states it, not checked on the DNA. TRBV21-1 is a listed pseudogene. CDR3 length equals 14 residues. CDR3 amino acids: CASTQTGETGELFF. In DNA, the CDR3 is TGTGCCAGCACCCAAACGGGGGAAACCGGGGAGCTGTTTTTT.

This clone was detected only a few times. V and J are TRBV7-7 and TRBJ2-5; 9 nucleotides match TRBD1. The trim removed 6 bases at V and 3 bases at J, leaving 8 bases unmatched. Per the germline V gene, CDR1 is SSHAT and CDR2 is FNYEAQ (reference sequence). The CDR3 consists of 15 residues. DNA of the CDR3: TGTGCCAGCAGGATTCGGGACAGGGTTGAAGAGACCCAGTACTTC. Its protein product is CASRIRDRVEETQYF.

To note about this clone: The junction shows a germline mismatch at one end, possibly a read error. The CDR3 sequence is CASSFSSHF. The CDR3 nucleotides read TGTGCCAGCAGTTTTTCGAGTCACTTC. The chain uses TRBV27 and TRBJ2-5; D is uncertain. The CDR3 loop spans 9 amino acids. The V gene's germline CDR1 is MNHEY and CDR2 SMNVEV (reference sequence).